This T cell receptor beta chain originates from a study of T cells in Graves' hyperthyroidism and ophthalmopathy. The authors deemed Graves' hyperthyroidism stable absent ophthalmopathy progression within 18 months. A patient was excluded if there was uncontrolled infection, other autoimmune disease, pregnancy or lactation. Diagnoses were established using clinical symptoms, serum thyroxine and TRAb, thyroid ultrasound and orbital computed tomography. Out of around 10 ml of fresh peripheral blood came the PBMCs. Germline V gene data show CDR1 as SGHRS and CDR2 as YFSETQ. The CDR3 totals 16 residues. V lost 3 bases and J lost 2, with 16 bases in between. The investigators amplified TCR beta CDR3 regions from RNA transcripts. An initial round of RT-PCR targeting the TCR CDR3 relied on the HTBI primer set. TCRdb reprocessed the multiplex PCR reads via MiXCR and lists one record per CDR3 protein. The sample contains 700,000 or so distinct CDR3 sequences, about 15% of which appear only once.

This clonotype has ten or more counts. The origin of this receptor is a man aged 18 to 29 with Graves' hyperthyroidism. Sequencing was performed on blood. This rearrangement joins TRBV5-1 to TRBJ2-3; D tentatively reads TRBD1 or TRBD2 (5 bases each). The CDR3 spells CASSSMPRETTDTQYF. As DNA, the CDR3 is TGCGCCAGCAGCTCGATGCCCAGGGAGACCACAGATACGCAGTATTTT.